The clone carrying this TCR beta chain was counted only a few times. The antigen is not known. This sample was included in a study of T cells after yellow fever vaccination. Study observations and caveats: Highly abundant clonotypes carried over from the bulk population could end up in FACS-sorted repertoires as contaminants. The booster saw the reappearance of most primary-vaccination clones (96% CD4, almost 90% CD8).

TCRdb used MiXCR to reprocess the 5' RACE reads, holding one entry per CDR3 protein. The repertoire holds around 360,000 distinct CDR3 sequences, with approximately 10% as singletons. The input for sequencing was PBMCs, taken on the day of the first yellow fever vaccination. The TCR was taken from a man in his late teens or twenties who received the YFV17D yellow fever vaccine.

The CDR3 nucleotides read TGCGCCAGCAGCTTGGGTACGCACTATGGCTACACCTTC. The encoded protein is CASSLGTHYGYTF. The chain combines TRBV5-1 with TRBJ1-2; unclear D gene. CDR1 is SGHRS and CDR2 is YFSETQ in the germline V gene. This CDR3 spans 13 amino acids. V was cut by 0 bases and J by 3 bases, with 6 bases left in between.